This TCR beta chain was identified in a study of T cell repertoires in cytomegalovirus infection. Turning to the study itself: Peptides in the study included HLA-C-restricted and HLA-B-restricted CMV epitopes.

As to this clonotype: Its antigen is currently unknown. The junction differs from germline at one of its ends, possibly a read error.

TCRdb re-called the reads through MiXCR, storing one row per CDR3 protein. The data hold around 900,000 distinct CDR3 sequences, with 30% to 40% observed a single time. CDR3 length: 14 amino acids. Germline CDR1 reads MNHEY; CDR2 reads SVGAGI. The genes are TRBV6-5 and TRBJ2-5, with unresolved D. The TCR originated in a human donor in good health (CMV status not recorded). Some clones in this sample may be carry-over from other donors' samples. The sample here was cultured CD8+ T cells from PBMCs, taken from culture after CMV antigen stimulation. The CDR3 DNA follows: TGTGCCGGCAGTTACTCGAACGAACAAGAGACCCAGTACTTC. It specifies CAGSYSNEQETQYF.